A single sample gave rise to the 24 T cell receptor beta chains below, sequenced in a study of T cell repertoires in cytomegalovirus infection. In TCRdb, the reads were re-called with MiXCR into one record per CDR3 protein. The data contain approximately 300,000 distinct CDR3 sequences, about 27% of them singletons. The antigens of these receptors remain unknown. Sequenced material: cultured PBMCs, taken from culture after CMV antigen stimulation. These receptors came from a human donor in good health (CMV status not recorded). Some clones in this sample may be carry-over from other donors' samples.

The chain uses TRBV11-2 and TRBJ2-2, with D possibly TRBD2 on 5 matching bases. This CDR3 is built from 14 residues. The V and J ends lost 5 bases and 1 base respectively, with 8 bases between them. Per germline, CDR1 SGHAT and CDR2 FQNNGV. The CDR3 here is CASSPGRNTGELFF. The CDR3 coding sequence is TGTGCCAGCAGCCCGGGAAGGAACACCGGGGAGCTGTTTTTT.

V usage is TRBV5-8 and J usage is TRBJ1-1; D is possibly TRBD1 (6 bases). V lost 4 bases, J lost 1 base, and 17 bases lay in between. This CDR3 is built from 16 residues. Looked up from germline, CDR1 is SGHTS and CDR2 is YDEGEE. This CDR3 is CASSPRGDLRNTEAFF. The DNA of the CDR3 is TGTGCCAGCAGCCCTAGGGGGGATCTACGGAACACTGAAGCTTTCTTT. The full variable domain, rest sourced from reference TRBV5-8 and TRBJ1-1, is EAGVTQSPTHLIKTRGQQATLRCSPISGHTSVYWYQQALGLGLQFLLWYDEGEERNRGNFPPRFSGRQFPNYSSELNVNALELEDSALYLCASSPRGDLRNTEAFFGQGTRLTVV.

This clonotype turned up a few times. The CDR3 reads CASSQEGLADSPLHF. The CDR3 DNA reads TGTGCCAGCAGCCAAGAGGGTTTAGCAGATTCACCCCTCCACTTT. The chain uses TRBV3-1 and TRBJ1-6; the D is unclear. Germline CDR1 and CDR2: LGHDT and YNNKEL (reference sequence). V was trimmed by 0 bases and J by 8 bases, leaving 11 bases between them. The CDR3 runs 15 residues.

This clonotype turned up a few times. This chain uses TRBV19 with TRBJ1-6; TRBD1 aligns across 7 bases. The trim removed 5 bases at V and 9 bases at J, leaving 13 bases unmatched. Germline CDR1 and CDR2: LNHDA and SQIVND (reference sequence). This CDR3 spans 16 amino acids. The DNA of the CDR3 is TGTGCCAGTAGTTCGACCCAAGGGGGCGCGGGTTCACCCCTCCACTTT. Translating gives CASSSTQGGAGSPLHF. Filled out from reference TRBV19 and TRBJ1-6, the complete variable domain reads DGGITQSPKYLFRKEGQNVTLSCEQNLNHDAMYWYRQDPGQGLRLIYYSQIVNDFQKGDIAEGYSVSREKKESFPLTVTSAQKNPTAFYLCASSSTQGGAGSPLHFGNGTRLTVT.

The chain carries TRBV19 and TRBJ1-5, with D tentatively TRBD1 (6 bases). Germline CDR1 and CDR2: LNHDA and SQIVND (reference sequence). Trimming cost V 3 bases and J 4 bases, with 22 bases left between them. This CDR3 contains 18 residues. CDR3: CASSIARGKVWKNQPQHF. Here the CDR3 DNA reads TGTGCCAGTAGTATTGCCAGGGGAAAGGTCTGGAAAAATCAGCCCCAGCATTTT.

The chain couples TRBV9 to TRBJ2-7; 8 nucleotides agree with TRBD2. Germline CDR1 and CDR2: SGDLS and YYNGEE. The trim removed 0 bases at V and 2 bases at J, leaving 4 bases unmatched. This CDR3 spans 15 amino acids. The CDR3 is CASSVDGGGTYEQYF. DNA for the CDR3: TGTGCCAGCAGCGTAGACGGGGGGGGAACCTACGAGCAGTACTTC.

This clonotype was recorded a few times. V and J are TRBV7-9 and TRBJ2-3; 8 nucleotides line up with TRBD1. Germline lookup yields CDR1 SEHNR and CDR2 FQNEAQ (reference sequence). Unmatched junction bases numbered 9, after V lost 7 bases and J lost 6 bases. This CDR3 spans 14 amino acids. The CDR3 DNA is TGTGCCAGCAACCGGGACAGGTCATCCGATACGCAGTATTTT. It yields the protein CASNRDRSSDTQYF.

The rearrangement links TRBV2 to TRBJ2-6; D remains ambiguous. Trimming took 8 bases from V and 0 from J, leaving 11 bases between them. The V gene's germline CDR1 is SNHLY and CDR2 FYNNEI. This CDR3 spans 15 amino acids. CDR3 sequence: CASLGSPSGANVLTF. As DNA, the CDR3 is TGTGCCAGCCTGGGGTCCCCCTCTGGGGCCAACGTCCTGACTTTC.

The CDR3 region has the DNA TGTGCCAGCAGCTTATCGGGGGATGGCTACACCTTC. Translating it yields CASSLSGDGYTF. This sequence joins TRBV11-2 and TRBJ1-2; D is perhaps TRBD1 (5 bases). Germline CDR1 SGHAT, CDR2 FQNNGV. This CDR3 has 12 residues. Deletions cut 2 bases from V and 6 bases from J, with 7 bases between.

J is TRBJ1-1 and V is TRBV12-3 or TRBV12-4; TRBD1 aligns across 7 bases. The CDR3 has 15 residues. The ends lost 5 bases at V and 1 base at J; junction bases unmatched: 7. In DNA form, the CDR3 reads TGTGCCAGCAGTATAAGAGGGGGCACGAACACTGAAGCTTTCTTT. Encoded protein: CASSIRGGTNTEAFF.

This clonotype turned up a few times. The J gene is TRBJ1-1, the V gene TRBV15; D is unclear. This CDR3 is built from 16 residues. Trimming cost V 0 bases and J 2 bases, with 13 bases left between them. Germline values: CDR1 LNHNV, CDR2 YYDKDF (reference sequence). This chain's CDR3 is CATSRDGHRGNTEAFF. The CDR3 DNA follows: TGTGCCACCAGCAGAGATGGGCACCGGGGAAACACTGAAGCTTTCTTT. The variable domain in full, with the rest retrieved from reference TRBV15 and TRBJ1-1, is DAMVIQNPRYQVTQFGKPVTLSCSQTLNHNVMYWYQQKSSQAPKLLFHYYDKDFNNEADTPDNFQSRRPNTSFCFLDIRSPGLGDTAMYLCATSRDGHRGNTEAFFGQGTRLTVV.

This clonotype came up a few times. The J gene is TRBJ1-5, the V gene TRBV19; no clear D. Trimming took 6 bases from V and 4 from J, leaving 7 bases between them. The CDR3 runs 12 residues. Germline-derived CDR1 and CDR2 are LNHDA and SQIVND (reference sequence). Here the CDR3 DNA reads TGTGCCAGTAGCTTCAATAATCAGCCCCAGCATTTT. Amino acid sequence: CASSFNNQPQHF. The whole variable domain, filled in from reference TRBV19 and TRBJ1-5, reads DGGITQSPKYLFRKEGQNVTLSCEQNLNHDAMYWYRQDPGQGLRLIYYSQIVNDFQKGDIAEGYSVSREKKESFPLTVTSAQKNPTAFYLCASSFNNQPQHFGDGTRLSIL.

This clonotype has only one observation. The chain uses TRBV6-2 or TRBV6-3 and TRBJ1-5, with unresolved D. Trimming took 6 bases from V and 0 from J, leaving 6 bases between them. The length of the CDR3 is 13 residues. Per the germline V gene, CDR1 is MNHEY and CDR2 is SVGEGT. In DNA form, the CDR3 reads TGTGCCAGCAGGGCGAATAGCAATCAGCCCCAGCATTTT. Amino acids: CASRANSNQPQHF.

The CDR3 loop is CASSPAREYQPQHF. CDR3 DNA sequence: TGTGCCAGCAGCCCGGCTAGGGAGTACCAGCCCCAGCATTTT. V usage is TRBV7-2 and J usage is TRBJ1-5; D gene unclear. Looked up from germline, CDR1 is SGHTA and CDR2 is FQGNSA. The CDR3 runs 14 residues. The germline V and J ends were trimmed by 5 bases and 7 bases, with 15 bases remaining between them.

The chain combines TRBV7-3 with TRBJ1-6; 9 bases line up with TRBD1. The germline V gene has CDR1 SGHTA and CDR2 FQGTGA. This CDR3 has 17 amino acids. Trimming took 4 bases from V and 7 from J; bases not matched to a gene: 11. CDR3 sequence reads: CASSSVSRGQGNSPLHF. Written as DNA, the CDR3 is TGTGCCAGCAGCTCTGTTTCCCGGGGACAGGGCAATTCACCCCTCCACTTT.

This clonotype was seen more than once but under ten times. J is TRBJ2-5 and V is TRBV7-2, with D uncertain. Trimming took 4 bases from V and 4 from J, leaving 7 bases between them. The germline V gene encodes CDR1 SGHTA and CDR2 FQGNSA. The CDR3 is 12 residues long. The CDR3 nucleotides read TGTGCCAGCAGCTCGCCAGTAGAGACCCAGTACTTC. Translation: CASSSPVETQYF. Supplemented by reference TRBV7-2 and TRBJ2-5, the full variable domain reads GAGVSQSPSNKVTEKGKDVELRCDPISGHTALYWYRQSLGQGLEFLIYFQGNSAPDKSGLPSDRFSAERTGGSVSTLTIQRTQQEDSAVYLCASSSPVETQYFGPGTRLLVL.

The genes are TRBV28 and TRBJ2-1, with D possibly being TRBD2 (6 bases). The germline CDR1 and CDR2 sequences are MDHEN and SYDVKM. The CDR3 length is 15 residues. V lost 4 bases, J lost 2 bases, and 12 bases lay in between. In DNA, the CDR3 is TGTGCCAGCAGTTCGTACCGGGAGCCCTACAATGAGCAGTTCTTC. Translated, it gives CASSSYREPYNEQFF.

This sequence joins TRBV12-3 or TRBV12-4 and TRBJ2-7; D uncertain. V was cut by 6 bases and J by 5 bases, with 17 bases left in between. The CDR3 sequence is 14 residues long. The CDR3 bases are TGTGCCAGCAGCCAAACCCTGTCGGTCCACGAGCAGTACTTC. It is translated as CASSQTLSVHEQYF.

V gene TRBV6-5 combines with J gene TRBJ1-1, with unresolved D. The CDR3 loop spans 13 amino acids. The V end lost 5 bases, the J end lost 8 bases, and 15 bases lay between the germline ends. Germline lookup yields CDR1 MNHEY and CDR2 SVGAGI. This chain's CDR3 is CASSQSGSGEAFF. DNA for the CDR3: TGTGCCAGCAGTCAGTCGGGCAGCGGCGAAGCTTTCTTT.

This clonotype was seen ten or more times. J is TRBJ2-5 and V is TRBV20-1; TRBD2 matches at 9 bases. The germline V gene encodes CDR1 DFQATT and CDR2 SNEGSKA (reference sequence). The trim removed 4 bases at V and 10 bases at J, leaving 16 bases unmatched. CDR3 size: 15 residues. CDR3 residues: CSAKGVAGAAGIQYF. The CDR3, as DNA: TGCAGTGCTAAGGGGGTAGCGGGGGCCGCAGGGATCCAGTACTTC.

The chain is built from TRBV7-2 and TRBJ2-3, with D hard to call. The V gene lost 6 bases and the J gene lost 6 bases, with 13 bases spanning the gap. CDR3 size: 13 residues. Germline V gene lookup returns CDR1 SGHTA and CDR2 FQGNSA. CDR3 loop: CASSAPSADTQYF. The CDR3 DNA sequence: TGTGCCAGCAGTGCCCCCTCGGCGGATACGCAGTATTTT.

This clonotype appeared a few times. The V call is TRBV11-3, the J call TRBJ2-1, with 12 bases matching TRBD2. V lost 5 bases, J lost 9 bases, and 14 bases stayed unmatched. The CDR3 is made up of 17 amino acids. Germline V lookup: CDR1 SGHNT, CDR2 YENEEA. The CDR3 nucleotides read TGTGCCAGCAGCCCACACCCAGCTAGCGGGAGGGCCAGTGAGCAGTTCTTC. The encoded protein is CASSPHPASGRASEQFF.

The CDR3 region is CASSAGGSGNTIYF. The CDR3 DNA follows: TGTGCCAGTAGTGCGGGAGGCTCTGGAAACACCATATATTTT. V is TRBV19 and J is TRBJ1-3; the D is unclear. CDR3 size: 14 residues. The V end was cut by 5 bases, the J end by 0 bases, with 8 bases between. Looked up from germline, CDR1 is LNHDA and CDR2 is SQIVND (reference sequence).

The sample holds a few counts of this clonotype. V usage is TRBV6-2 or TRBV6-3 and J usage is TRBJ2-1; 14 bases line up with TRBD2. V shed 5 bases, J shed 6 bases, and the junction held 6 bases outside the gene matches. Germline V CDR1 and CDR2: MNHEY, SVGEGT. This CDR3 has 16 residues. For the CDR3, the DNA is TGTGCCAGCAGTAAGACTAGCGGGGGGGCGAGCAATGAGCAGTTCTTC. Protein sequence: CASSKTSGGASNEQFF.